Included here is one T cell receptor beta chain sequence, with context. Its cognate antigen is unknown. The CDR3 sequence is 16 residues long. J was trimmed by 9 bases and V by 5 bases; bases with no gene match: 15. Germline CDR1 and CDR2: MNHEY and SVGEGT. The data belong to a study of Ad26.COV2.S vaccination and SARS-CoV-2 variants. Study overall: Ad26.COV2.S given intramuscularly, once or twice 56 days apart.

Using immunoSEQ multiplex PCR, the repertoire was profiled, and TCRdb retains in-frame clones only, with some absent. The profile covers 300,000 to 400,000 clones, with around nine tenths appearing a single time and about 3.5% taken by the ten largest. Study-level findings and limits: Marked by substantial breadth, spike-specific CD8+ and CD4+ T cell responses were reportedly seen after vaccination. Similar non-spike TCR breadth was seen in vaccine and placebo recipients.

Treatment given: over 15 received Ad26.COV2.S at low or high dose, single or two shots; 5 received placebo; per-sample allocation not given. Sampling was performed 63 days after the first vaccine or placebo injection. The sequenced sample was peripheral blood, obtained in a trial of Ad26.COV2.S vaccine versus placebo. V and J are TRBV6-2 or TRBV6-3 and TRBJ2-1; 8 nucleotides match TRBD1. The receptor was derived from a person aged 18-60 years who received the Ad26.COV2.S COVID-19 vaccine or a placebo. The CDR3 DNA reads TGTGCCAGCAGTCCCTATGGAGAGGACAGGGAGAGTGAGCAGTTCTTC. This gives the protein CASSPYGEDRESEQFF.